These T cell receptor beta chains were read from a single sample in a study of T-cell reconstitution after alpha-beta-depleted transplantation in children. TCRdb independently ran MiXCR on the PCR reads; one entry per CDR3 protein. The repertoire consists of 500,000 to 600,000 distinct CDR3 sequences, with around 18% occurring once and the leading ten covering approximately 3%. The sample in question was PBMCs from the stem cell graft donor, obtained from the stem cell graft. All receptors derive from a human donor who donated a stem cell graft to a child with acute lymphoblastic leukemia. Each CDR3 is given with its conserved first and last residue. A D gene is named only where the DNA matches it firmly. Only part of the rows carry a size: once, few, many, or a class if the clone is expanded.

J gene: TRBJ2-2
D gene: .
clone size: few
V gene: TRBV5-6
CDR3 length: 13
CDR3 DNA: TGTGCCAGCAGCCTTGTGAGCGACGGGGAGCTGTTTTTT
CDR3 protein: CASSLVSDGELFF

J gene: TRBJ1-2
D gene: TRBD1
clone size: few
V gene: TRBV27
CDR3 length: 14
CDR3 DNA: TGTGCCAGCAGTCCCCTTGACAGGGTTGCTGGCTACACCTTC
CDR3 protein: CASSPLDRVAGYTF

J gene: TRBJ1-3
D gene: .
clone size: few
V gene: TRBV12-3/TRBV12-4
CDR3 length: 14
CDR3 DNA: TGTGCCAGCAGTTTCACTGATTCTGGAAACACCATATATTTT
CDR3 protein: CASSFTDSGNTIYF

J gene: TRBJ1-1
D gene: .
clone size: .
V gene: TRBV11-2
CDR3 length: 14
CDR3 DNA: TGTGCCAGCCGTCCCGATAAAGTGAACACTGAAGCTTTCTTT
CDR3 protein: CASRPDKVNTEAFF

J gene: TRBJ2-3
D gene: .
clone size: .
V gene: TRBV5-1
CDR3 length: 14
CDR3 DNA: TGCGCCAGCAGCTTGTCGTCGTTGCGAGATACGCAGTATTTT
CDR3 protein: CASSLSSLRDTQYF

J gene: TRBJ2-7
D gene: .
clone size: many
V gene: TRBV10-3
CDR3 length: 15
CDR3 DNA: TGTGCCATCAGTGACCTCGGAGGGACGGCCTACGAGCAGTACTTC
CDR3 protein: CAISDLGGTAYEQYF

J gene: TRBJ1-6
D gene: .
clone size: .
V gene: TRBV10-3
CDR3 length: 16
CDR3 DNA: TGTGCCATCAGTGAGCGCCGGGCCTCCTATAATTCACCCCTCCACTTT
CDR3 protein: CAISERRASYNSPLHF

J gene: TRBJ2-7
D gene: TRBD1
clone size: .
V gene: TRBV12-3/TRBV12-4
CDR3 length: 16
CDR3 DNA: TGTGCCAGCAGTTTAGCAGGGCCGACAGGGATCCACGAGCAGTACTTC
CDR3 protein: CASSLAGPTGIHEQYF

J gene: TRBJ2-5
D gene: .
clone size: .
V gene: TRBV15
CDR3 length: 12
CDR3 DNA: TGTGCCACCAGCAGAGCCCAGGAGACCCAGTACTTC
CDR3 protein: CATSRAQETQYF

J gene: TRBJ2-1
D gene: .
clone size: many
V gene: TRBV10-3
CDR3 length: 13
CDR3 DNA: TGTGCCATCAGTGAACCGTCCTACAATGAGCAGTTCTTC
CDR3 protein: CAISEPSYNEQFF

J gene: TRBJ2-2
D gene: .
clone size: few
V gene: TRBV4-1
CDR3 length: 17
CDR3 DNA: TGCGCCAGCAGCCAAGGAGGGGTTACCCGGAACACCGGGGAGCTGTTTTTT
CDR3 protein: CASSQGGVTRNTGELFF

J gene: TRBJ2-1
D gene: .
clone size: .
V gene: TRBV7-2
CDR3 length: 15
CDR3 DNA: TGTGCCAGCAGCTGGAGGAGCCCGGGGGCCAATGAGCACTTCTTC
CDR3 protein: CASSWRSPGANEHFF

J gene: TRBJ2-1
D gene: .
clone size: .
V gene: TRBV27
CDR3 length: 18
CDR3 DNA: TGTGCCAGCAGTTTACGGGGGCCACAGGGGTCTGGCTATAATGAGCAGTTCTTC
CDR3 protein: CASSLRGPQGSGYNEQFF

J gene: TRBJ2-7
D gene: .
clone size: .
V gene: TRBV6-5
CDR3 length: 14
CDR3 DNA: TGTGCCAGCAGTTACGGAAGGGGGTTCTACGAGCAGTACTTC
CDR3 protein: CASSYGRGFYEQYF

J gene: TRBJ2-1
D gene: TRBD2
clone size: .
V gene: TRBV5-1
CDR3 length: 14
CDR3 DNA: TGCGCCAGCAGCTTGGCTCTAGCGGGTAGTGAGCAGTTCTTC
CDR3 protein: CASSLALAGSEQFF

J gene: TRBJ2-7
D gene: TRBD1
clone size: .
V gene: TRBV5-1
CDR3 length: 14
CDR3 DNA: TGCGCCAGCAGCGAGTCCGGGACAGAACCCGAGCAGTACTTC
CDR3 protein: CASSESGTEPEQYF

J gene: TRBJ2-7
D gene: .
clone size: many
V gene: TRBV5-1
CDR3 length: 14
CDR3 DNA: TGCGCCAGCAGCTGGGCGACAGGTTCCTACGAGCAGTACTTC
CDR3 protein: CASSWATGSYEQYF

J gene: TRBJ2-3
D gene: .
clone size: .
V gene: TRBV20-1
CDR3 length: 13
CDR3 DNA: TGCAGCGCCGGCCTTGCGGGCACAGATACGCAGTATTTT
CDR3 protein: CSAGLAGTDTQYF

J gene: TRBJ1-4
D gene: .
clone size: once
V gene: TRBV2
CDR3 length: 15
CDR3 DNA: TGTGCCAGCAGTGAATCGTCGGGAATGAATGAAAAACTGTTTTTT
CDR3 protein: CASSESSGMNEKLFF

J gene: TRBJ2-3
D gene: .
clone size: .
V gene: TRBV20-1
CDR3 length: 15
CDR3 DNA: TGCAGTGCTAGAGTTATGAGTACGAGCACAGATACGCAGTATTTT
CDR3 protein: CSARVMSTSTDTQYF

J gene: TRBJ1-1
D gene: .
clone size: .
V gene: TRBV13
CDR3 length: 13
CDR3 DNA: TGTGCCAGCAGCGAAGGGGCGTACACTGAAGCTTTCTTT
CDR3 protein: CASSEGAYTEAFF

J gene: TRBJ1-1
D gene: .
clone size: many
V gene: TRBV5-1
CDR3 length: 11
CDR3 DNA: TGTGCCAGCAGTTTTGGCACTGAAGCTTTCTTT
CDR3 protein: CASSFGTEAFF

J gene: TRBJ2-7
D gene: TRBD2
clone size: .
V gene: TRBV18
CDR3 length: 17
CDR3 DNA: TGTGCCAGCTCACCATTTCTTCGGCAGCGGGAGCTGTGGGAGCAGTACTTC
CDR3 protein: CASSPFLRQRELWEQYF

J gene: TRBJ2-7
D gene: .
clone size: few
V gene: TRBV20-1
CDR3 length: 15
CDR3 DNA: TGCAGTGCTGTCCCTAAAGCCTTGGGCTCCTACGAGCAGTACTTC
CDR3 protein: CSAVPKALGSYEQYF

J gene: TRBJ2-3
D gene: TRBD1
clone size: few
V gene: TRBV12-3/TRBV12-4
CDR3 length: 15
CDR3 DNA: TGTGCCAGCAGTTTATCCAGGGGGCTAGCAGATACGCAGTATTTT
CDR3 protein: CASSLSRGLADTQYF

J gene: TRBJ1-4
D gene: .
clone size: few
V gene: TRBV5-5
CDR3 length: 16
CDR3 DNA: TGTGCCAGCAGCTTGGGGGGGATCGGGACTAATGAAAAACTGTTTTTT
CDR3 protein: CASSLGGIGTNEKLFF

J gene: TRBJ1-1
D gene: .
clone size: .
V gene: TRBV5-1
CDR3 length: 14
CDR3 DNA: TGCGCCAGCACCACGGCGGGGCTGAACACTGAAGCTTTCTTT
CDR3 protein: CASTTAGLNTEAFF

J gene: TRBJ1-1
D gene: .
clone size: .
V gene: TRBV29-1
CDR3 length: 14
CDR3 DNA: TGCAGCGTCCAACCTGGGGCGGTGAACACTGAAGCTTTCTTT
CDR3 protein: CSVQPGAVNTEAFF

J gene: TRBJ1-1
D gene: TRBD1
clone size: few
V gene: TRBV6-4
CDR3 length: 13
CDR3 DNA: TGTGCCAGCAGCGAAAAACAGGGGGTTGAAGCTTTCTTT
CDR3 protein: CASSEKQGVEAFF

J gene: TRBJ1-1
D gene: .
clone size: few
V gene: TRBV10-1
CDR3 length: 13
CDR3 DNA: TGCGCCAGGCTCTCAGGGGTCATCGCTGAAGCTTTCTTT
CDR3 protein: CARLSGVIAEAFF

J gene: TRBJ1-1
D gene: .
clone size: .
V gene: TRBV29-1
CDR3 length: 12
CDR3 DNA: TGCAGCGCCACGGCCATGAACACTGAAGCTTTCTTT
CDR3 protein: CSATAMNTEAFF

J gene: TRBJ1-2
D gene: .
clone size: .
V gene: TRBV12-5
CDR3 length: 15
CDR3 DNA: TGTGCTAGTGGGGTCTCAGGACATCTAACCTATGGCTACACCTTC
CDR3 protein: CASGVSGHLTYGYTF

J gene: TRBJ1-4
D gene: .
clone size: .
V gene: TRBV4-1
CDR3 length: 15
CDR3 DNA: TGCGCCAGCAGCTACCTTGGAGGGTGGGGAGAAAAACTGTTTTTT
CDR3 protein: CASSYLGGWGEKLFF

J gene: TRBJ2-7
D gene: .
clone size: few
V gene: TRBV12-3/TRBV12-4
CDR3 length: 14
CDR3 DNA: TGTGCCAGCCGTCTGGCCGGGGTCTCCTACGAGCAGTACTTC
CDR3 protein: CASRLAGVSYEQYF

J gene: TRBJ2-1
D gene: TRBD1
clone size: .
V gene: TRBV12-3/TRBV12-4
CDR3 length: 15
CDR3 DNA: TGTGCCAGCAGTTTACGGACAGGGGGGGGACATGAGCAGTTCTTC
CDR3 protein: CASSLRTGGGHEQFF

J gene: TRBJ1-2
D gene: .
clone size: few
V gene: TRBV3-1
CDR3 length: 18
CDR3 DNA: TGTGCCACCTCCCAAGAGAGGAAGGGGCCCCCTTCTAACTATGGCTACACCTTC
CDR3 protein: CATSQERKGPPSNYGYTF

J gene: TRBJ1-1
D gene: .
clone size: .
V gene: TRBV29-1
CDR3 length: 10
CDR3 DNA: TGCAGCGTCCGGGGGGAGGGGGCTTTCTTT
CDR3 protein: CSVRGEGAFF

J gene: TRBJ2-2
D gene: .
clone size: once
V gene: TRBV29-1
CDR3 length: 15
CDR3 DNA: TGCAGCGTTGACCTGGGAAAAACGAACACCGGGGAGCTGTTTTTT
CDR3 protein: CSVDLGKTNTGELFF

J gene: TRBJ2-7
D gene: .
clone size: few
V gene: TRBV12-3/TRBV12-4
CDR3 length: 14
CDR3 DNA: TGTGCCAGCAGCCCTCCGGCAGGGACCTACGAGCAGTACTTC
CDR3 protein: CASSPPAGTYEQYF

J gene: TRBJ2-3
D gene: TRBD1
clone size: few
V gene: TRBV20-1
CDR3 length: 15
CDR3 DNA: TGCAGTGCTGACCGGGACAGGGGCTCAACAGATACGCAGTATTTT
CDR3 protein: CSADRDRGSTDTQYF

J gene: TRBJ1-1
D gene: .
clone size: .
V gene: TRBV5-1
CDR3 length: 14
CDR3 DNA: TGCGCCAGCAGCTTGGTTGTGGGGGTTGCTGAAGCTTTCTTT
CDR3 protein: CASSLVVGVAEAFF

J gene: TRBJ2-1
D gene: TRBD2
clone size: .
V gene: TRBV12-3/TRBV12-4
CDR3 length: 15
CDR3 DNA: TGTGCCAGCATCCTGGGACTAGCGGGGGGAAATGAGCAGTTCTTC
CDR3 protein: CASILGLAGGNEQFF

J gene: TRBJ1-1
D gene: .
clone size: .
V gene: TRBV9
CDR3 length: 18
CDR3 DNA: TGTGCCAGCAGCGTAGGTGGGTCGGGGTGGGATATGGGAACTGAAGCTTTCTTT
CDR3 protein: CASSVGGSGWDMGTEAFF

J gene: TRBJ2-1
D gene: TRBD1
clone size: few
V gene: TRBV12-3/TRBV12-4
CDR3 length: 15
CDR3 DNA: TGTGCCAGCAAACATCGGGACAGGGGCCCCAATGAGCAGTTCTTC
CDR3 protein: CASKHRDRGPNEQFF

J gene: TRBJ1-5
D gene: TRBD1
clone size: .
V gene: TRBV6-1
CDR3 length: 15
CDR3 DNA: TGTGCCAGCAGTAAGACAGGGATTGGCAATCAGCCCCAGCATTTT
CDR3 protein: CASSKTGIGNQPQHF

J gene: TRBJ2-5
D gene: .
clone size: few
V gene: TRBV28
CDR3 length: 13
CDR3 DNA: TGTGCCACCCGATCGGGGGTCCAAGAGACCCAGTACTTC
CDR3 protein: CATRSGVQETQYF

J gene: TRBJ1-4
D gene: .
clone size: .
V gene: TRBV20-1
CDR3 length: 13
CDR3 DNA: TGCAGTGCTAGACTGACGATTAATGAAAAACTGTTTTTT
CDR3 protein: CSARLTINEKLFF

J gene: TRBJ2-5
D gene: .
clone size: .
V gene: TRBV18
CDR3 length: 13
CDR3 DNA: TGTGCCAGCTCACCTGTCTACCGGGAGACCCAGTACTTC
CDR3 protein: CASSPVYRETQYF